The clone carrying this T cell receptor (beta chain) was observed a handful of times. Its antigen is not identified. This CDR3 is 15 amino acids long. V was pared by 3 bases and J by 1 base, with 9 bases between. One entry per CDR3 protein, called by TCRdb with MiXCR from the RT-PCR reads. This table has approximately 160,000 distinct CDR3 sequences, roughly 10% appearing once. The data were obtained in a study of response to subunit inactivated influenza vaccine. Findings of the study overall: Each seasonal influenza vaccination, the authors suggested, recruits few new T cells.

The clonotype comes from a man aged 50-75 years who received an inactivated influenza vaccine. The chain employs TRBV12-3 or TRBV12-4 and TRBJ2-2; D uncertain. Source: CD8+ T cells sorted from PBMCs, taken roughly 24 months after vaccination. The CDR3 reads CASSLLVLNTGELFF. CDR3 coding DNA: TGTGCCAGCAGTTTGCTCGTCCTGAACACCGGGGAGCTGTTTTTT.